The subject of this entry is one TCR beta chain. Its antigen specificity is not known. No qualities accompany the bases; no much larger clone lies one base away. Collaborating institutions collected whole blood in K2EDTA tubes following their own protocols. Collaborator samples were shipped for TCRbeta analysis as frozen whole blood, isolated PBMCs, or DNA extracted from either sample type. Sequences SGHRS (CDR1) and YFSETQ (CDR2) are obtained from the germline V gene. V loses 0 bases of germline sequence and J loses 2 bases, and the interval between the two ends is 3 bases. From the cysteine up to the phenylalanine, the CDR3 has a length of 12 residues. CDR3 DNA only is kept here, 36 bases in frame from base 1. This record comes from a study of blood T cell repertoires in COVID-19 (dated by TCRdb to the early 2020s). Looking at the study overall: The collaborator samples originated in the United States, Italy and Spain and spanned the acute and convalescent phases of COVID-19. A de-identified subject ID, COVID-19 status, age in years and sex were almost always included in the sample metadata. The samples were drawn from two sources: the first 160 participants of the ongoing ImmuneRACE study, and over 950 subjects contributed by 6 global collaborators. Where available, HLA class I and class II types were obtained from metadata supplied by the sample provider rather than from assay-based typing. The prospective study material was composed of cDNA or gDNA derived from T cells, B-cell-depleted T cells, or PBMCs. A freely available public database, intended as a resource for researchers studying the immune response to SARS-CoV-2, is where the repertoires were released. Deeply sampled blood TCRbeta repertoires from subjects exposed to, actively infected with, or recovered from COVID-19 were included in the dataset.

Points the paper makes about the study in general: How much clinical and demographic metadata was included differed by source and by participant, and the metadata was provided uncurated.

TCRbeta CDR3 regions were amplified from genomic DNA using the immunoSEQ Assay, a bias-controlled multiplex PCR. The authors processed their data as follows. Nucleated cell counts per sample were estimated from amplification of reference gene primers within the assay. Sequence reads were collapsed and filtered to measure the absolute abundance of every unique TCRbeta CDR3 rearrangement. For each sample, productive Simpson clonality was calculated by taking the square root of Simpson's diversity index across productive rearrangements. TCRdb took over this immuneACCESS table, retaining in-frame rearrangements with V and J assigned. Such tables are incomplete; in checked studies, under half of the missing clones stem from an unresolved V gene, and the remainder is unexplained. V and J calls and clone size are given by that table; D and trimming were obtained from the DNA. In all, the sample holds 90,000 to 100,000 clones, and approximately 86% of those were seen once. Clones ranked in the top ten supply approximately 1.7% of the sample.

Source material: peripheral blood. The chain uses TRBV5-1 and TRBJ2-7; a confident D gene designation cannot be given. The TCR comes from a man aged 80 or over with acute or convalescent COVID-19. The sequence in DNA is TGCGCCAGCAGCTTGGGAGCCTACGAGCAGTACTTC. Protein translation: CASSLGAYEQYF.